The 10 T cell receptor beta chains reported below all come from one sample, sequenced in a study of blood T cell repertoires in COVID-19. The method was immunoSEQ multiplex PCR; TCRdb's version includes in-frame clones alone and lacks a portion of them. The table has about 130,000 clones, 65% to 90% seen once. The sample comprised PBMCs or T cells enriched from blood (not recorded which). Receptors originate from a woman between 50 and 59 years old who had recovered from COVID-19.

The chain uses TRBV4-1 and TRBJ2-7; no firm D call. V was cut by 2 bases and J by 2 bases, with 19 bases left in between. The germline CDR1 and CDR2 sequences are MGHRA and YSYEKL. The length of the CDR3 is 17 residues. The CDR3 DNA reads as TGCGCCAGCAGCCAAAATCTGGCCGACCCAGGAACCTACGAGCAGTACTTC. The encoded protein is CASSQNLADPGTYEQYF.

The chain recombines TRBV7-9 with TRBJ1-2; D perhaps matches TRBD1 (6 bases). The CDR3 runs to 13 residues. The V gene lost 5 bases and the J gene lost 3 bases, with 10 bases spanning the gap. Germline V gives CDR1 SEHNR, CDR2 FQNEAQ (reference sequence). CDR3 DNA: TGTGCCAGCAGCCAAGGACAGTACTATGGCTACACCTTC. It is translated as CASSQGQYYGYTF. The whole variable domain, filled in from reference TRBV7-9 and TRBJ1-2, reads DTGVSQNPRHKITKRGQNVTFRCDPISEHNRLYWYRQTLGQGPEFLTYFQNEAQLEKSRLLSDRFSAERPKGSFSTLEIQRTEQGDSAMYLCASSQGQYYGYTFGSGTRLTVV.

The gene calls are TRBV29-1 and TRBJ1-1; TRBD1 matches at 11 bases. The CDR3 contains 18 residues. V shed 4 bases and J 0 bases; nucleotides not matched to a gene: 13. Germline values: CDR1 SQVTM, CDR2 ANQGSEA. CDR3 protein: CSVGTGGLVSSMNTEAFF. The CDR3, as DNA: TGCAGCGTTGGGACAGGGGGCCTGGTAAGTTCCATGAACACTGAAGCTTTCTTT.

This clone was found once. The rearrangement links TRBV5-8 to TRBJ2-3; TRBD2 matches at 11 bases. V dropped 2 bases and J dropped 6; count of bases not matched to a gene: 8. CDR3 size: 16 residues. Per germline, CDR1 SGHTS and CDR2 YDEGEE. Here the CDR3 DNA reads TGTGCCAGCAGCTTTCTTTTAGCGGGGGGGCCGGATACGCAGTATTTT. As protein: CASSFLLAGGPDTQYF.

V gene TRBV19 combines with J gene TRBJ2-7, with D possibly being TRBD2 (6 bases). This CDR3 spans 16 amino acids. Trimming took 6 bases from V and 1 from J, leaving 19 bases between them. The germline CDR1 and CDR2 sequences are LNHDA and SQIVND (reference sequence). CDR3 loop: CASSIGGRAQSYEQYF. Here the CDR3 DNA reads TGTGCCAGTAGCATCGGGGGTCGCGCCCAGTCCTACGAGCAGTACTTC.

J is TRBJ2-7 and V is TRBV12-3 or TRBV12-4, with D perhaps TRBD2 (5 bases). The CDR3 contains 13 residues. Between the trimmed V and J ends, which lost 6 bases and 6 bases, there was a span of 15 bases. In DNA, the CDR3 is TGTGCCAGCAGAGATCGCGGGTTGGGCGAGCAGTACTTC. Translation: CASRDRGLGEQYF.

J is TRBJ1-2 and V is TRBV9; D may be TRBD1 (5 bases). CDR1 is SGDLS and CDR2 is YYNGEE in the germline V gene. CDR3 length: 14 residues. V lost 2 bases, J lost 0 bases, and 8 bases lay in between. CDR3 sequence (DNA): TGTGCCAGCAGCGTTGGGGGGGCTAACTATGGCTACACCTTC. This codes for CASSVGGANYGYTF. Complete variable domain (other parts from reference TRBV9 and TRBJ1-2): DSGVTQTPKHLITATGQRVTLRCSPRSGDLSVYWYQQSLDQGLQFLIQYYNGEERAKGNILERFSAQQFPDLHSELNLSSLELGDSALYFCASSVGGANYGYTFGSGTRLTVV.

This clone was seen a handful of times. V usage is TRBV7-9 and J usage is TRBJ1-2, with TRBD1 matching 9 bases. Germline trimming cut 5 bases from V and 6 bases from J; bases unmatched to any gene: 1. The CDR3 loop spans 12 amino acids. CDR1 SEHNR and CDR2 FQNEAQ come from the germline V gene (reference sequence). The CDR3 region is CASSTGGDGYTF. The CDR3 DNA reads TGTGCCAGCAGCACAGGGGGCGATGGCTACACCTTC.

V usage is TRBV24-1 and J usage is TRBJ2-7; 7 bases map to TRBD1. Trimming removed 7 bases from V and 3 bases from J; junction bases left unmatched: 2. Germline CDR1 KGHDR, CDR2 SFDVKD. This CDR3 comprises 12 residues. As DNA, the CDR3 is TGTGCCACCAGCCAGGGGGTCTACGAGCAGTACTTC. This codes for CATSQGVYEQYF.

V and J are TRBV28 and TRBJ1-2, with 8 bases lining up with TRBD1. The CDR3 runs to 11 residues. V shed 4 bases, J shed 9 bases, and the junction held 1 base outside the gene matches. The germline gives CDR1 MDHEN, CDR2 SYDVKM. The chain's CDR3 is CASSWDRRYTF. CDR3 DNA sequence: TGTGCCAGCAGTTGGGACAGGCGCTACACCTTC.